This section outlines one T cell receptor beta chain sequence together with its context. This sample was taken from a study of T cells expressing NK-cell markers. The CDR3 runs to 15 residues. From its re-call of the 5' RACE reads, TCRdb lists each CDR3 protein once, without DNA. This repertoire comprises approximately 150,000 distinct CDR3 sequences; its ten largest clones make up around 10%. Specimen: blood T cells: a sorted CD56 or NKG2C T cell subset, CD4+ or CD8+ T cells, or bulk PBMC T cells (not recorded which). The receptor's source is a man aged 18 to 30 in good health. V and J are TRBV12-3 or TRBV12-4 and TRBJ2-1; checking the TCRdb D call of TRBD1 is not possible without DNA. CDR3 in amino acids: CASSFSLGDYNEQFF.